A single sample gave rise to the 30 T cell receptor beta chains below, sequenced in a study of shared clonotypes between healthy human individuals (TCRdb year 2020). Libraries were made using the immunoSEQ multiplex PCR assay. What TCRdb holds here is the immuneACCESS table cut down to in-frame rearrangements. Part of the clones is not present; checked against another copy, under half of the missing clones reflect an unresolved V gene, and the others are unexplained. The sample data list roughly 2.6 million clones, and over 85% of these were observed just once. The ten largest clones represent about 0.13% of the sample. What was sequenced was naive CD4+ T cells sorted from blood. Explained via the paper, the cell subset or site label denotes: CD45RA+ positively selected. The source of these receptors is a man aged 18 to 29 in good health.

The V and J genes are TRBV7-2 and TRBJ2-5; D gene uncertain. The DNA end is more similar to TRBJ2-7, so the J call may be wrong. Germline CDR1 and CDR2: SGHTA and FQGNSA. This CDR3 has 16 amino acids. The CDR3 spells CASSHPTPSGWYEQYF. CDR3 coding DNA: TGTGCCAGCAGCCACCCTACCCCGTCGGGTTGGTACGAGCAGTACTTC.

The chain employs TRBV2 and TRBJ2-3; TRBD1 matches 8 bases. The germline V gene encodes CDR1 SNHLY and CDR2 FYNNEI. CDR3 length: 17 amino acids. J was trimmed by 4 bases and V by 0 bases; bases with no gene match: 9. The CDR3 DNA reads TGTGCCAGCAGTGAAGCGAAAGGCAGGGGGCGCGCAGATACGCAGTATTTT. Its translation is CASSEAKGRGRADTQYF.

This chain connects TRBV5-1 to TRBJ2-3; a possible D gene is TRBD1 (6 bases). Between the trimmed V and J ends, which lost 2 bases and 4 bases, there was a span of 11 bases. In germline, CDR1 is SGHRS, CDR2 YFSETQ. This CDR3 is built from 14 residues. The CDR3 DNA is TGCGCCAGCAGCTTCTTCAGGGGCGCAGATACGCAGTATTTT. It is translated as CASSFFRGADTQYF.

This rearrangement joins TRBV27 to TRBJ1-1; TRBD1 matches at 10 bases. Germline V gene sequence: CDR1 MNHEY, CDR2 SMNVEV (reference sequence). The ends lost 6 bases at V and 3 bases at J; junction bases unmatched: 7. The CDR3 spans 15 residues. CDR3 residues: CASRRQGALDTEAFF. CDR3 DNA sequence: TGTGCCAGCAGGCGACAGGGGGCGTTGGACACTGAAGCTTTCTTT.

The CDR3 loop is CASSPGGTGRRLTEQYF. CDR3 bases: TGTGCCAGCAGCCCCGGCGGGACAGGGCGAAGATTAACCGAGCAGTACTTC. V and J are TRBV7-2 and TRBJ2-7, with 9 bases lining up with TRBD1. The CDR3 runs to 17 residues. CDR1 and CDR2 (germline): SGHTA, FQGNSA. The V segment lost 5 bases and the J segment 6 bases; nucleotides outside the gene matches: 17.

The chain joins TRBV9 to TRBJ2-1; 10 nucleotides align to TRBD2. Trimming took 3 bases from V and 0 from J; bases not matched to a gene: 6. There are 17 residues in the CDR3. From germline, CDR1 is SGDLS and CDR2 YYNGEE. CDR3 DNA sequence: TGTGCCAGCAGCGCCGGACTAGCGGTAAGCTCCTACAATGAGCAGTTCTTC. Translating it yields CASSAGLAVSSYNEQFF.

This clone was recorded once. The V and J genes are TRBV5-1 and TRBJ1-1, with 8 nucleotides matching TRBD1. There are 15 residues in the CDR3. Germline V gene data show CDR1 as SGHRS and CDR2 as YFSETQ. The ends lost 4 bases at V and 5 bases at J; junction bases unmatched: 10. CDR3 in DNA: TGCGCCAGCAGCGGTGATGCAGGGGGCGGGACTGAAGCTTTCTTT. Translated: CASSGDAGGGTEAFF.

This chain uses TRBV6-1 with TRBJ2-1; TRBD1 matches 9 bases. Germline CDR1 reads MNHNS; CDR2 reads SASEGT. The V gene end was trimmed by 6 bases and the J gene end by 4 bases; junction bases not matched to a gene: 7. CDR3 length: 15 residues. The CDR3 sequence is CASSFGQGLYNEQFF. CDR3 DNA sequence: TGTGCCAGCAGCTTTGGACAGGGGTTATACAATGAGCAGTTCTTC.

This sequence joins TRBV5-1 and TRBJ2-2; D is uncertain. V lost 4 bases to trimming and J lost 1 base, with 14 bases between them. The CDR3 contains 16 residues. CDR1 SGHRS and CDR2 YFSETQ come from the germline V gene. The CDR3 spells CASSPDEVRNTGELFF. The CDR3 DNA sequence: TGCGCCAGCAGCCCCGACGAGGTTCGGAACACCGGGGAGCTGTTTTTT.

J is TRBJ1-5 and V is TRBV28; D not resolved. V lost 5 bases and J 5 bases, leaving 10 bases between the germline ends. The CDR3 is 13 residues long. CDR1 and CDR2 (germline): MDHEN, SYDVKM. DNA for the CDR3: TGTGCCAGCAGTCAACCTCCGGATCAGCCCCAGCATTTT. Encoded protein: CASSQPPDQPQHF.

The V and J genes are TRBV9 and TRBJ2-3; D remains ambiguous. CDR3 length: 12 amino acids. Germline V CDR1 and CDR2: SGDLS, YYNGEE. V dropped 0 bases and J dropped 9 bases, with 8 bases sitting between them. In DNA, the CDR3 is TGTGCCAGCAGCGTAGAAGGACGGACGCAGTATTTT. This encodes CASSVEGRTQYF.

V usage is TRBV11-3 and J usage is TRBJ2-2; D gene ambiguous. Germline values: CDR1 SGHNT, CDR2 YENEEA. Trimming shortened V by 4 bases and J by 5 bases, and 5 bases separated the two germline ends. The length of the CDR3 is 12 residues. CDR3 in amino acids: CASSYPTGELFF. DNA of the CDR3: TGTGCCAGCAGCTACCCTACCGGGGAGCTGTTTTTT.

This clone appeared once. The chain combines TRBV7-3 with TRBJ2-5, with a weak D call TRBD1 (6 bases). Germline values: CDR1 SGHTA, CDR2 FQGTGA. V lost 3 bases, J lost 5 bases, and 10 bases lay in between. The CDR3 is 13 residues long. The CDR3 DNA reads TGTGCCAGCAGCTTCCAGGGGCAGGAGACCCAGTACTTC. Protein product: CASSFQGQETQYF.

The chain recombines TRBV6-6 with TRBJ2-5; the D gene is possibly TRBD1 (6 bases). The CDR3 extends over 14 amino acids. Trimming removed 3 bases from V and 4 bases from J, with 12 bases in between. The germline CDR1 and CDR2 sequences are MNHNY and SVGAGI (reference sequence). The chain's CDR3 is CASSYTLRGETQYF. The DNA of the CDR3 is TGTGCCAGCAGTTATACCCTCAGGGGAGAGACCCAGTACTTC.

On this clone: This sample also contains other DNA sequences that code for the same CDR3. The rearrangement links TRBV2 to TRBJ2-7; 12 bases line up with TRBD2. This CDR3 is built from 15 residues. Trimming removed 4 bases from V and 4 bases from J; junction bases left unmatched: 5. Looked up from germline, CDR1 is SNHLY and CDR2 is FYNNEI. The DNA for the CDR3 is TGTGCCAGCAGTGGTAGACTAGCGGGAGTTTACGAGCAGTACTTC. Protein product: CASSGRLAGVYEQYF.

Concerning this clone: The sample contains more than one DNA sequence encoding this CDR3. The V and J genes are TRBV7-3 and TRBJ2-3; tentative D call: TRBD2 (6 bases). This CDR3 has 14 residues. Trimming took 2 bases from V and 0 from J, leaving 6 bases between them. CDR1 and CDR2 from the germline V gene are SGHTA and FQGTGA. Written as DNA, the CDR3 is TGTGCCAGCAGCTTAGGACTAAGCACAGATACGCAGTATTTT. Protein sequence: CASSLGLSTDTQYF.

Details on this clone: The sample has other DNA sequences that encode this CDR3 too. The chain carries TRBV7-9 and TRBJ2-1, with TRBD2 matching over 7 bases. The trim removed 5 bases at V and 4 bases at J, leaving 8 bases unmatched. CDR3 length equals 15 residues. Germline assignment: CDR1 SEHNR and CDR2 FQNEAQ (reference sequence). In DNA, the CDR3 is TGTGCCAGCAGCCCGAGAGCGGGACCGTACAATGAGCAGTTCTTC. Residues: CASSPRAGPYNEQFF.

The chain has TRBV5-6 and TRBJ2-7; maybe TRBD2 (5 bases). Germline V CDR1 and CDR2: SGHDT, YYEEEE. The CDR3 has 13 residues. Trimming stripped 0 bases from V and 3 bases from J, with 7 bases between. In nucleotides, the CDR3 is TGTGCCAGCAGCTTGGGAGGGATCTACGAGCAGTACTTC. Translation gives CASSLGGIYEQYF.

On this clone: The sample holds other DNA sequences that translate to the same CDR3. This chain connects TRBV28 to TRBJ1-2; D remains unclear. V was shortened by 6 bases and J by 4 bases, with 9 bases between the two germline ends. CDR1 and CDR2 (germline): MDHEN, SYDVKM. The CDR3 contains 12 residues. The CDR3 nucleotides read TGTGCCAGCAGCTCCCCTCCCTATGGCTACACCTTC. Translated, it gives CASSSPPYGYTF.

A word on this clone: Distinct nucleotide sequences in the sample also encode this CDR3. The gene calls are TRBV28 and TRBJ1-2; D uncertain. CDR1 and CDR2 from the germline V gene are MDHEN and SYDVKM. The CDR3 contains 11 residues. V dropped 4 bases and J dropped 4 bases, with 4 bases sitting between them. The DNA of the CDR3 is TGTGCCAGCAGTTCTGTCTATGGCTACACCTTC. This translates into CASSSVYGYTF.

This chain connects TRBV11-3 to TRBJ2-5; 7 bases map to TRBD2. The CDR3 consists of 15 residues. V dropped 2 bases and J dropped 4; count of bases not matched to a gene: 7. CDR1 and CDR2 from the germline V gene are SGHNT and YENEEA. Here the CDR3 DNA reads TGTGCCAGCAGCTTAACGGGAGGAGTTGGAGAGACCCAGTACTTC. Translating it yields CASSLTGGVGETQYF.

This clone was seen only once. The chain couples TRBV27 to TRBJ1-5; D possibly corresponds to TRBD1 (5 bases). Trimming shortened V by 5 bases and J by 3 bases, and 32 bases separated the two germline ends. CDR3 length: 21 residues. In germline, CDR1 is MNHEY, CDR2 SMNVEV (reference sequence). CDR3 region: CASSPHRKAISGRKYNQPQHF. CDR3 nucleotides: TGTGCCAGCAGTCCCCATCGTAAAGCTATATCGGGACGGAAATACAATCAGCCCCAGCATTTT.

CDR3 region: CASFGTNKWWDNSPLHF. The CDR3 DNA is TGTGCCAGCTTCGGGACAAACAAATGGTGGGATAATTCACCCCTCCACTTT. The rearrangement uses TRBV28 and TRBJ1-6, with D possibly TRBD1 on 6 matching bases. Germline CDR1 MDHEN, CDR2 SYDVKM. Deletions cut 8 bases from V and 5 bases from J, with 22 bases between. This CDR3 is 17 amino acids long. Variable domain in full (rest from reference TRBV28 and TRBJ1-6): DVKVTQSSRYLVKRTGEKVFLECVQDMDHENMFWYRQDPGLGLRLIYFSYDVKMKEKGDIPEGYSVSREKKERFSLILESASTNQTSMYLCASFGTNKWWDNSPLHFGNGTRLTVT.

This clone showed up just once. The rearrangement joins TRBV5-4 to TRBJ2-1; D ambiguous. The V and J ends lost 7 bases and 8 bases respectively, with 13 bases between them. The germline CDR1 and CDR2 sequences are SGHNT and YYREEE (reference sequence). The CDR3 spans 12 residues. The CDR3 sequence: CASRPLGDEQFF. CDR3 nucleotide sequence: TGTGCCAGCCGCCCCCTTGGGGATGAGCAGTTCTTC.

The chain links TRBV5-4 to TRBJ2-5; D is uncertain. From germline, CDR1 is SGHNT and CDR2 YYREEE (reference sequence). The CDR3 has 15 residues. Trimming cost V 2 bases and J 4 bases, with 15 bases left between them. CDR3 bases: TGTGCCAGCAGCTTTGTTAACACCCCTCGAGAGACCCAGTACTTC. Translating gives CASSFVNTPRETQYF.

The table lists this clone with a count of one. Other DNA sequences within the sample encode an identical CDR3. The rearrangement links TRBV10-3 to TRBJ1-5; maybe TRBD1 (5 bases). Trimming removed 0 bases from V and 1 base from J, with 7 bases in between. Germline V gene lookup returns CDR1 ENHRY and CDR2 SYGVKD. This CDR3 spans 15 amino acids. In nucleotides, the CDR3 is TGTGCCATCAGTGAGTCCGGGGGAAGCAATCAGCCCCAGCATTTT. It specifies CAISESGGSNQPQHF.

This chain uses TRBV7-9 with TRBJ2-7; a weak D match, TRBD1 (6 bases). Trimming removed 8 bases from V and 0 bases from J, with 11 bases in between. In germline, CDR1 is SEHNR, CDR2 FQNEAQ (reference sequence). The CDR3 has 13 amino acids. DNA for the CDR3: TGTGCCAGCGGGGGCTGGAGCTCCTACGAGCAGTACTTC. This sequence encodes CASGGWSSYEQYF.

This chain links TRBV6-5 with TRBJ2-4; a weak D match, TRBD1 (5 bases). Germline-derived CDR1 and CDR2 are MNHEY and SVGAGI. This CDR3 contains 16 residues. Trimming removed 0 bases at V and 6 bases at J, with 15 bases between. The CDR3 loop reads CASSYSKQESINIQYF. DNA for the CDR3: TGTGCCAGCAGTTACTCGAAACAGGAGAGTATAAACATTCAGTACTTC.

The chain joins TRBV5-1 to TRBJ1-1, with D possibly being TRBD1 (6 bases). CDR3 length: 14 amino acids. Trimming removed 5 bases from V and 1 base from J, with 12 bases in between. Germline V CDR1 and CDR2: SGHRS, YFSETQ. As DNA, the CDR3 is TGCGCCAGCAGACCGAGGGGGAAGAACACTGAAGCTTTCTTT. Translated: CASRPRGKNTEAFF.

The chain recombines TRBV19 with TRBJ1-1; possible D gene TRBD1, 5 bases. CDR3 length equals 14 residues. V was cut by 1 base and J by 4 bases, with 10 bases left in between. CDR1 is LNHDA and CDR2 is SQIVND in the germline V gene (reference sequence). The CDR3 region is CASSIVGGGTEAFF. CDR3 bases: TGTGCCAGTAGTATAGTGGGTGGGGGCACTGAAGCTTTCTTT.